Described below is a single TCR beta chain sequence and its context. What this receptor recognizes is not known. Base qualities were left out, and no much larger clone turns up one base away. The V and J ends are trimmed by 5 bases and 13 bases, leaving 12 bases between them. From a lookup of the germline V gene, CDR1 and CDR2 are MNHEY and SVGAGI. The CDR3 goes from the cysteine to the phenylalanine over 12 residues. The kept DNA is CDR3 alone, 36 bases in frame from the first base. The data were obtained in a study of identifying expanded T cells in peripheral blood (dated by TCRdb to about 2019). At the level of the whole study: Technical replicates were generated by sequencing separate aliquots of the same genomic DNA pool, and four replicates were compared pairwise. What the research found in general, with its limitations: The authors expected biological variance in healthy repertoires might increase further over much longer intervals such as months to years. About 1.2 differentially abundant clones were flagged by the binomial model between technical replicates, whereas about 15 and 19 were flagged over approximately two weeks and four weeks, respectively. Across all healthy-donor time intervals, the beta-binomial model significantly lowered both the number of clones called differentially abundant and the false-positive rate. Variance in clone template counts between roughly 2-week samples significantly increased with total template count across all healthy donors.

During the collection period, no immune events, such as infections, were documented for the healthy donors. Time-dependent variance in a beta-binomial model of T-cell clone differential abundance was calibrated using healthy-donor blood repertoires as a training cohort. The training cohort was composed of approximately ten healthy donors, 3 female and 7 male. On average the donors were approximately 40 years old, and their ages spanned about 29 to 65 years. Obtained from a commercial supplier, whole blood was collected from each healthy donor at three time points set two to three weeks apart. For immunosequencing, genomic DNA was extracted from whole blood that had not been sorted. TCRbeta CDR3 regions were profiled by bias-controlled multiplex PCR amplification of genomic DNA with the immunoSEQ Assay. Processing in the source paper ran as follows. The absolute abundance of each unique TCRbeta CDR3 region was quantified after sequences were collapsed and filtered. Differential abundance was tested with two models: a binomial (Fisher-equivalent) model and a beta-binomial model that adds time-dependent variance fitted from healthy donors. Clones with fewer than 5 combined templates were excluded, and clones with Benjamini-Hochberg FDR below 0.01 were called differentially abundant. The form v = (b*log(k)+a)^2 was used to model beta-binomial variance as a function of total template count across the two samples. TCRdb took over this immuneACCESS table, retaining in-frame rearrangements with V and J assigned. Such tables are incomplete; in checked studies, under half of the missing clones stem from an unresolved V gene, and the remainder is unexplained. V and J calls and clone size are copied from that table; D and trimming were computed from the DNA. Here the sample has over 85,000 clones; more than 70% occur a single time. The ten largest account for 13% to 15% of the sample.

The chain links TRBV6-5 with TRBJ1-6; no D gene call is confident. The material sequenced was blood. The TCR sequence derives from a person aged 18-70 years in good health. At the DNA level, the sequence is TGTGCCAGCAGTAATTCGATGGGTCCCCTCCACTTT. Its product reads: CASSNSMGPLHF.